The 3 T cell receptor beta chains listed next were all sequenced from one sample in a study of T-cell reconstitution after alpha-beta-depleted transplantation in children. Preparing the TCRbeta library involved the use of unique molecular identifiers. In TCRdb, the PCR reads were re-called with MiXCR into one record per CDR3 protein. The profile shows roughly 570,000 distinct CDR3 sequences, around 27% of them singletons. The sample consisted of PBMCs, taken before TCRalphabeta/CD19-depleted stem cell transplant. Receptors originate from a boy under two years old with Wiskott-Aldrich syndrome, due to receive a stem cell transplant.

J is TRBJ1-2 and V is TRBV12-3 or TRBV12-4; 9 bases agree with TRBD1. This CDR3 spans 14 amino acids. Trimming removed 4 bases from V and 8 bases from J; junction bases left unmatched: 8. The CDR3 here is CASSSGQGSGGYTF. DNA of the CDR3: TGTGCCAGCAGTTCGGGACAGGGATCAGGCGGCTACACCTTC.

This clonotype showed up just a few times. This CDR3 reads CAISETPVGKNQPQHF. The CDR3 coding sequence is TGTGCCATCAGTGAGACTCCAGTGGGGAAAAATCAGCCCCAGCATTTT. The gene calls are TRBV10-3 and TRBJ1-5; D remains ambiguous. The germline gives CDR1 ENHRY, CDR2 SYGVKD. V was shortened by 2 bases and J by 4 bases, with 15 bases between the two germline ends. The CDR3 runs to 16 residues.

J is TRBJ2-2 and V is TRBV28; D gene unclear. The V end was cut by 7 bases, the J end by 7 bases, with 10 bases between. Germline V gene sequence: CDR1 MDHEN, CDR2 SYDVKM. This CDR3 contains 12 residues. As DNA, the CDR3 is TGTGCCAGCACCCCCGGTGACGGGGAGCTGTTTTTT. Protein sequence: CASTPGDGELFF.